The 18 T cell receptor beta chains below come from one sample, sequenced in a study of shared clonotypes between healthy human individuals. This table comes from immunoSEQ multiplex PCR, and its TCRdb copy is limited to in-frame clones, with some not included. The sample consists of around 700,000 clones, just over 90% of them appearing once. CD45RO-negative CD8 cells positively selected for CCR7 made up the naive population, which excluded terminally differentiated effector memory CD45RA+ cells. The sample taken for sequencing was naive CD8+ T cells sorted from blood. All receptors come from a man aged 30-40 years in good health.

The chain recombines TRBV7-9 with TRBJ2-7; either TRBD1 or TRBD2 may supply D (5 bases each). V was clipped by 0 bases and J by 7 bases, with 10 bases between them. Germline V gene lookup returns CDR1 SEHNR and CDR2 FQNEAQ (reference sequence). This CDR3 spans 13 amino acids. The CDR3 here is CASSLAWGKEQYF. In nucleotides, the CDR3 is TGTGCCAGCAGCTTAGCATGGGGGAAGGAGCAGTACTTC. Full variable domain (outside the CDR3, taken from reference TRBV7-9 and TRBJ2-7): DTGVSQNPRHKITKRGQNVTFRCDPISEHNRLYWYRQTLGQGPEFLTYFQNEAQLEKSRLLSDRFSAERPKGSFSTLEIQRTEQGDSAMYLCASSLAWGKEQYFGPGTRLTVT.

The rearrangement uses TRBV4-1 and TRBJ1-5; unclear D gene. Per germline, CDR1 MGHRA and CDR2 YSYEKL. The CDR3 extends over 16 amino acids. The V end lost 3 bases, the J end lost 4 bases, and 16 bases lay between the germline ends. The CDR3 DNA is TGCGCCAGCAGCCAGCGGCCCCTAGAAAAAAATCAGCCCCAGCATTTT. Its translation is CASSQRPLEKNQPQHF.

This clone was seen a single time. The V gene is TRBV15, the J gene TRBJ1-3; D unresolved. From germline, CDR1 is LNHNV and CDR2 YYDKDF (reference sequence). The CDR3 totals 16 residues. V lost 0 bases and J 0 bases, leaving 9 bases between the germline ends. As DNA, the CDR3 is TGTGCCACCAGCAGAGAGGGCGGAAACTCTGGAAACACCATATATTTT. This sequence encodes CATSREGGNSGNTIYF.

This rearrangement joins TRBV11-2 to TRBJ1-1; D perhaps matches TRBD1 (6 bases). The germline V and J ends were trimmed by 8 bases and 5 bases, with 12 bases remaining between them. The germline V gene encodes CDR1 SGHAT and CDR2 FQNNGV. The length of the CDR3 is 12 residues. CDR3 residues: CASSTGRTEAFF. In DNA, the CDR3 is TGTGCCAGCTCAACAGGGAGGACTGAAGCTTTCTTT.

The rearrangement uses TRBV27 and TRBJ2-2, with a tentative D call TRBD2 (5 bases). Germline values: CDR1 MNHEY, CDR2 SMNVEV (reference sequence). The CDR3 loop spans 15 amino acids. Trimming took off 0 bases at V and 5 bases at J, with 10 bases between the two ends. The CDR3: CASSLSSGGTGELFF. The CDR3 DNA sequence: TGTGCCAGCAGTTTATCCTCAGGAGGAACCGGGGAGCTGTTTTTT.

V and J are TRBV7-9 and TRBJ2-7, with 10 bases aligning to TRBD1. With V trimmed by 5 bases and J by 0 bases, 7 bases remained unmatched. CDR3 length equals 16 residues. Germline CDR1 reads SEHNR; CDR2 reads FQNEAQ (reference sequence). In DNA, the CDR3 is TGTGCCAGCAGCAAAATTCGGACAGGGGGCTCCTACGAGCAGTACTTC. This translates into CASSKIRTGGSYEQYF.

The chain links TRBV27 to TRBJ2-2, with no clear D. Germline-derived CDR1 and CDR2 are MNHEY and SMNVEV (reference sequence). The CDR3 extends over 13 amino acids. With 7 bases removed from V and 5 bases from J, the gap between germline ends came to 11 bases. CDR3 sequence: CASNRWGTGELFF. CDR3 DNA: TGTGCCAGCAACCGCTGGGGTACCGGGGAGCTGTTTTTT.

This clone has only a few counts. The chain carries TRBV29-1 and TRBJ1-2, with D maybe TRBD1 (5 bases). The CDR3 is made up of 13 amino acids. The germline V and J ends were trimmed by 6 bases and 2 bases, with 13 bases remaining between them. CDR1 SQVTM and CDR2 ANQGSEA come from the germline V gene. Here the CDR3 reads CSVDQTDNYGYTF. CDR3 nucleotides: TGCAGCGTCGACCAGACAGACAACTATGGCTACACCTTC.

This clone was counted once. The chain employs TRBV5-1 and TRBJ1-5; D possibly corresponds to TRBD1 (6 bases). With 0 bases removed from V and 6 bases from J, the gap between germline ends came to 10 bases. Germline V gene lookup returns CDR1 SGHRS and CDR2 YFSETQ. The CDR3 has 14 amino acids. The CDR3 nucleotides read TGCGCCAGCAGCTTGGCTGGGGGCGGTCAGCCCCAGCATTTT. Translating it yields CASSLAGGGQPQHF.

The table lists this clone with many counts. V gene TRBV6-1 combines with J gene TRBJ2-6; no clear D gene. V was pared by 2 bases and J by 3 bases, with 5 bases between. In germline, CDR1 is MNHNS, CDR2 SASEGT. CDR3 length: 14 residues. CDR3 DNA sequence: TGTGCCAGCAGTGAACCCCTTGGGGCCAACGTCCTGACTTTC. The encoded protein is CASSEPLGANVLTF.

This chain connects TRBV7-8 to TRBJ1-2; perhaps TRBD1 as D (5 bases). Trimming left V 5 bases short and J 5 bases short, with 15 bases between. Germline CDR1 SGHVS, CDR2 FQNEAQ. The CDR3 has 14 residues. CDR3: CASSPRAGTYGYTF. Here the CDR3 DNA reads TGTGCCAGCAGCCCAAGGGCAGGGACGTATGGCTACACCTTC.

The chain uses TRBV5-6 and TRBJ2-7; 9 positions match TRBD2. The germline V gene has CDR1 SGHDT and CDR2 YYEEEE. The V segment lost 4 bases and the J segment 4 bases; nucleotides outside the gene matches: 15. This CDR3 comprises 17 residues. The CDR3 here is CASSPADAGGPRYEQYF. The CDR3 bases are TGTGCCAGCAGCCCGGCCGACGCGGGAGGGCCCCGTTACGAGCAGTACTTC.

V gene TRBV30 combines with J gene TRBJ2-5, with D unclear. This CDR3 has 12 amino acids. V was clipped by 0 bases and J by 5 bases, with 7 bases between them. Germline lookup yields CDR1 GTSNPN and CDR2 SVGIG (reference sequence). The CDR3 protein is CAWSVLGETQYF. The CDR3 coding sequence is TGTGCCTGGAGTGTACTCGGGGAGACCCAGTACTTC. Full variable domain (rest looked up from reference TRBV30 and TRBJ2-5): SQTIHQWPATLVQPVGSPLSLECTVEGTSNPNLYWYRQAAGRGLQLLFYSVGIGQISSEVPQNLSASRPQDRQFILSSKKLLLSDSGFYLCAWSVLGETQYFGPGTRLLVL.

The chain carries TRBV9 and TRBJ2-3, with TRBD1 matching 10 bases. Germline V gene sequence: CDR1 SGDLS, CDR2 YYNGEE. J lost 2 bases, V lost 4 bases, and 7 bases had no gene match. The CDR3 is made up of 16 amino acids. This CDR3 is CASSSEGQGHTDTQYF. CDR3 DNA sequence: TGTGCCAGCAGCTCAGAGGGACAGGGGCACACAGATACGCAGTATTTT.

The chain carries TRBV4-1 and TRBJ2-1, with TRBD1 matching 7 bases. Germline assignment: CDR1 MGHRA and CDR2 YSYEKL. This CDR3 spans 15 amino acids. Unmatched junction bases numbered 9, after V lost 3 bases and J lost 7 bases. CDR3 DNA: TGCGCCAGCAGCCAGCCAGGGGGTTTTAGAAATGAGCAGTTCTTC. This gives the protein CASSQPGGFRNEQFF.

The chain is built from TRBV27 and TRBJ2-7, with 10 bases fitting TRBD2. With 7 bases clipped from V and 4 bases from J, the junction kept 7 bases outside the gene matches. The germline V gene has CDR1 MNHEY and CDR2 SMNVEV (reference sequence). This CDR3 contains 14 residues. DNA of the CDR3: TGTGCCAGCAACAAAGCGGGAGGGCCTTACGAGCAGTACTTC. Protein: CASNKAGGPYEQYF.

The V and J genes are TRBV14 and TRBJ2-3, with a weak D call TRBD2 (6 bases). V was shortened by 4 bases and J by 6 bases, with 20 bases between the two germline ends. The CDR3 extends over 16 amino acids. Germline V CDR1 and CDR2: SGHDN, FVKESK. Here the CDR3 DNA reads TGTGCCAGCAGCCTCTACTCTGGGCGGGGCCGGGATACGCAGTATTTT. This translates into CASSLYSGRGRDTQYF.

CDR3 in amino acids: CASSAAAGLINTGELFF. DNA for the CDR3: TGCGCCAGCAGTGCTGCAGCTGGACTGATAAACACCGGGGAGCTGTTTTTT. The chain couples TRBV10-1 to TRBJ2-2; D is perhaps TRBD2 (5 bases). The CDR3 is made up of 17 amino acids. Germline V gene lookup returns CDR1 WNHNN and CDR2 SYGVQD (reference sequence). The V gene lost 4 bases and the J gene lost 2 bases, with 17 bases spanning the gap.